This passage covers 23 T cell receptor beta chains from one sample sequenced in a study of blood T cell repertoires in COVID-19. Assay: immunoSEQ multiplex PCR; the TCRdb copy retains only in-frame clones and omits some. The repertoire holds roughly 290,000 clones, with about 91% as singletons. Sequencing was carried out using peripheral blood. The source of these receptors is a woman aged 60-75 years with acute or convalescent COVID-19.

V usage is TRBV12-3 or TRBV12-4 and J usage is TRBJ1-5; 8 nucleotides match TRBD1. The CDR3 runs 12 residues. V shed 5 bases, J shed 7 bases, and the junction held 1 base outside the gene matches. This CDR3 reads CASSDRGQPQHF. The CDR3 nucleotides are TGTGCCAGCAGTGACAGGGGACAGCCCCAGCATTTT.

V is TRBV28 and J is TRBJ2-1; TRBD1 agrees at 8 bases. Germline values: CDR1 MDHEN, CDR2 SYDVKM. The CDR3 covers 14 residues. With 8 bases clipped from V and 8 bases from J, the junction kept 11 bases outside the gene matches. CDR3 nucleotides: TGTGCCAGCGCCTGGACAGGGACTTCTTATGAGCAGTTCTTC. It is translated as CASAWTGTSYEQFF.

The chain combines TRBV7-2 with TRBJ1-5; perhaps TRBD1 as D (5 bases). V was shortened by 7 bases and J by 3 bases, with 16 bases between the two germline ends. Germline V gives CDR1 SGHTA, CDR2 FQGNSA. This CDR3 contains 15 residues. The CDR3 reads CASTSIIGDNQPQHF. CDR3 DNA: TGTGCCAGCACCTCCATTATAGGGGACAATCAGCCCCAGCATTTT.

The V call is TRBV15, the J call TRBJ1-2; no firm D call. The CDR3 sequence is 14 residues long. The germline V gene has CDR1 LNHNV and CDR2 YYDKDF (reference sequence). Trimming left V 0 bases short and J 2 bases short, with 7 bases between. Here the CDR3 reads CATSRDYGNYGYTF. For the CDR3, the DNA is TGTGCCACCAGCAGAGATTACGGGAACTATGGCTACACCTTC.

This chain connects TRBV5-1 to TRBJ2-7; the D is unclear. This CDR3 contains 14 residues. CDR1 is SGHRS, CDR2 YFSETQ, per germline. Trimming took off 4 bases at V and 2 bases at J, with 13 bases between the two ends. The CDR3 region has the DNA TGCGCCAGCAGCGTTGTCCAAACTACCTACGAGCAGTACTTC. This codes for CASSVVQTTYEQYF.

This clone was counted at least ten times. This chain uses TRBV27 with TRBJ1-1; maybe TRBD1 (5 bases). V dropped 8 bases and J dropped 6 bases, with 16 bases sitting between them. Germline assignment: CDR1 MNHEY and CDR2 SMNVEV (reference sequence). This CDR3 region has 13 residues. The chain's CDR3 is CASSDSGVPEAFF. The CDR3 DNA sequence: TGTGCCAGCTCCGACAGTGGGGTACCTGAAGCTTTCTTT.

This CDR3 is CASSLGRSSGANVLTF. CDR3 DNA sequence: TGCGCCAGCAGCTTGGGCCGCAGCTCTGGGGCCAACGTCCTGACTTTC. This chain connects TRBV5-1 to TRBJ2-6; D is uncertain. Germline V gene sequence: CDR1 SGHRS, CDR2 YFSETQ. The V and J ends lost 0 bases and 0 bases respectively, with 7 bases between them. The CDR3 sequence is 16 residues long.

The genes are TRBV24-1 and TRBJ2-7, with TRBD1 matching 8 bases. The ends lost 4 bases at V and 4 bases at J; junction bases unmatched: 8. Looked up from germline, CDR1 is KGHDR and CDR2 is SFDVKD. This CDR3 spans 15 amino acids. CDR3 region: CATSEASGTGYEQYF. CDR3 sequence (DNA): TGTGCCACCAGTGAGGCCTCCGGGACAGGATACGAGCAGTACTTC.

The chain links TRBV28 to TRBJ1-1; D not resolved. V lost 6 bases, J lost 1 base, and 12 bases lay in between. This CDR3 contains 14 residues. CDR1 is MDHEN and CDR2 is SYDVKM in the germline V gene. The CDR3 protein is CASSKRRRNTEAFF. The CDR3 DNA follows: TGTGCCAGCAGCAAACGGCGGAGGAACACTGAAGCTTTCTTT.

V is TRBV6-5 and J is TRBJ1-2, with a possible D match to TRBD1 (5 bases). The CDR3 is made up of 14 amino acids. Trimming shortened V by 7 bases and J by 4 bases, and 16 bases separated the two germline ends. Per germline, CDR1 MNHEY and CDR2 SVGAGI. CDR3 DNA sequence: TGTGCCAGCACCGAACCCCGACAGTCCTATGGCTACACCTTC. It is translated as CASTEPRQSYGYTF.

The chain is built from TRBV5-1 and TRBJ2-5; D is ambiguous. Germline CDR1 and CDR2: SGHRS and YFSETQ. The CDR3 has 15 residues. V lost 0 bases to trimming and J lost 5 bases, with 14 bases between them. This CDR3 is CASSLEPRPAETQYF. The CDR3 DNA reads as TGCGCCAGCAGCTTGGAACCTCGACCAGCGGAGACCCAGTACTTC.

The chain employs TRBV7-2 and TRBJ2-7, with TRBD2 matching over 12 bases. Trimming cost V 7 bases and J 1 base; bases outside gene matches: 2. CDR3 length: 14 amino acids. Germline V gives CDR1 SGHTA, CDR2 FQGNSA. CDR3 protein: CASKLAGGSYEQYF. In nucleotides, the CDR3 is TGTGCCAGCAAACTAGCGGGGGGATCCTACGAGCAGTACTTC.

The chain carries TRBV19 and TRBJ2-2; D unresolved. Trimming shortened V by 3 bases and J by 1 base, and 3 bases separated the two germline ends. CDR1 and CDR2 from the germline V gene are LNHDA and SQIVND (reference sequence). The CDR3 sequence is 13 residues long. CDR3 sequence: CASSMRNTGELFF. In nucleotides, the CDR3 is TGTGCCAGTAGTATGAGGAACACCGGGGAGCTGTTTTTT.

The gene calls are TRBV7-8 and TRBJ1-3; weak D call: TRBD1 (6 bases). The CDR3 has 15 residues. The V gene lost 4 bases and the J gene lost 0 bases, with 10 bases spanning the gap. The germline gives CDR1 SGHVS, CDR2 FQNEAQ. Here the CDR3 reads CASSYLGGSGNTIYF. The CDR3 region has the DNA TGTGCCAGCAGCTACCTAGGGGGCTCTGGAAACACCATATATTTT.

This chain uses TRBV19 with TRBJ2-7, with 13 bases that match TRBD2. Trimming took 3 bases from V and 1 from J; bases not matched to a gene: 6. CDR1 and CDR2 (germline): LNHDA, SQIVND (reference sequence). The CDR3 loop spans 17 amino acids. Here the CDR3 reads CASSIRLAGGMSYEQYF. As DNA, the CDR3 is TGTGCCAGTAGTATTCGACTAGCGGGAGGCATGTCCTACGAGCAGTACTTC.

This chain joins TRBV6-5 and TRBJ2-7; tentatively, D is TRBD1 (5 bases). CDR1 is MNHEY, CDR2 SVGAGI, per germline. The CDR3 covers 12 residues. The ends were cut back, 7 bases at V and 3 bases at J, with 10 bases in the middle. The CDR3 coding sequence is TGTGCCAGCATGAAGGGGAACTACGAGCAGTACTTC. Its translation is CASMKGNYEQYF.

With regard to this clone: Distinct nucleotide sequences in the sample also encode this CDR3. The chain's CDR3 is CASRTGDTEAFF. The CDR3 coding sequence is TGTGCCAGCCGGACAGGGGACACTGAAGCTTTCTTT. The chain recombines TRBV6-5 with TRBJ1-1, with TRBD1 matching 9 bases. V lost 8 bases, J lost 3 bases, and 1 base stayed unmatched. The CDR3 covers 12 residues. CDR1 is MNHEY and CDR2 is SVGAGI in the germline V gene.

This chain connects TRBV14 to TRBJ2-2; 7 nucleotides match TRBD1. CDR1 SGHDN and CDR2 FVKESK come from the germline V gene. CDR3 length: 15 residues. V dropped 4 bases and J dropped 7; count of bases not matched to a gene: 9. CDR3 in amino acids: CASSRIRQGGGELFF. The CDR3 DNA sequence: TGTGCCAGCAGCCGAATCCGACAGGGCGGCGGGGAGCTGTTTTTT.

V is TRBV2 and J is TRBJ1-2, with a weak D call TRBD1 (5 bases). This CDR3 spans 16 amino acids. With 7 bases removed from V and 7 bases from J, the gap between germline ends came to 25 bases. Germline lookup yields CDR1 SNHLY and CDR2 FYNNEI. The DNA of the CDR3 is TGTGCCAGCACCGTCTACGGGCAGGGCAACTTGTCTGGCTACACCTTC. It translates to CASTVYGQGNLSGYTF.

The chain links TRBV30 to TRBJ2-6, with 7 bases matching TRBD1. With 4 bases clipped from V and 0 bases from J, the junction kept 3 bases outside the gene matches. Germline V gene sequence: CDR1 GTSNPN, CDR2 SVGIG (reference sequence). CDR3 size: 15 residues. This CDR3 reads CAWTSGGSGANVLTF. The CDR3 DNA follows: TGTGCCTGGACCTCAGGGGGCTCTGGGGCCAACGTCCTGACTTTC.

The chain links TRBV5-6 to TRBJ2-7; 10 bases map to TRBD1. Germline V gene sequence: CDR1 SGHDT, CDR2 YYEEEE. CDR3 length: 14 amino acids. Trimming cost V 6 bases and J 2 bases; bases outside gene matches: 5. This CDR3 is CASMSTGGPYEQYF. CDR3 nucleotide sequence: TGTGCCAGCATGTCGACAGGGGGCCCCTACGAGCAGTACTTC.

The chain couples TRBV9 to TRBJ1-1; no clear D gene. Trimming cost V 4 bases and J 1 base, with 11 bases left between them. The CDR3 loop spans 14 amino acids. Looked up from germline, CDR1 is SGDLS and CDR2 is YYNGEE. CDR3 DNA sequence: TGTGCCAGCAGCCCATGGTGGGCGAACACTGAAGCTTTCTTT. Residues: CASSPWWANTEAFF.

V gene TRBV11-3 combines with J gene TRBJ2-1, with 7 bases aligning to TRBD1. V lost 4 bases and J lost 2; bases outside the gene matches: 5. Germline V gives CDR1 SGHNT, CDR2 YENEEA. The CDR3 totals 15 residues. CDR3 nucleotide sequence: TGTGCCAGCAGCTCCCGACAGGGTGCCTACAATGAGCAGTTCTTC. Translated: CASSSRQGAYNEQFF.